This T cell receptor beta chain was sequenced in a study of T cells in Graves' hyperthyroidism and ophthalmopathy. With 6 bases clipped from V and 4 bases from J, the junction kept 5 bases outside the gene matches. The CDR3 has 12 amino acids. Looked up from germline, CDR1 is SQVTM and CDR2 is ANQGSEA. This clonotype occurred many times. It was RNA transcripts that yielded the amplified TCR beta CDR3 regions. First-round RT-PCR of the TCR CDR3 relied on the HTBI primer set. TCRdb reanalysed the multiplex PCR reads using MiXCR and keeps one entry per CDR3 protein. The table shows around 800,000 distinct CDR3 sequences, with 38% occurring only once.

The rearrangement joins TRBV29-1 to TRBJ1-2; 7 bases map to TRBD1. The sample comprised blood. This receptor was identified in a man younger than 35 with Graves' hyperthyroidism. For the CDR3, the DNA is TGCAGCGTCGCTAGGACAGGCTATGGCTACACCTTC. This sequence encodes CSVARTGYGYTF.